The TCR beta chain under discussion was sequenced for a study of cytomegalovirus exposure and HLA in healthy donors. Study results and caveats: Some public TCRs appeared in many individuals, while most sequences were rare.

Worth noting for this clone: Its target is not known.

The table came from immunoSEQ multiplex PCR; TCRdb's copy has only in-frame clones and leaves some out. The table has approximately 280,000 clones, 70% to 90% seen once. Germline CDR1 is LGHNT and CDR2 is FRNRAP. With 5 bases removed from V and 5 bases from J, the gap between germline ends came to 3 bases. This CDR3 spans 10 amino acids. The chain has TRBV12-5 and TRBJ1-1; no clear D gene. The material sequenced was PBMCs. This sequence was found in a woman aged 18-29 years in good health and CMV-seronegative. The CDR3 loop is CASGATEAFF. CDR3 in DNA: TGTGCTAGTGGTGCGACTGAAGCTTTCTTT.